A single sample is the source of the 21 T cell receptor beta chains below, sequenced in a study of blood T cell repertoires in COVID-19. TCRdb's table, derived via immunoSEQ multiplex PCR, lists solely in-frame clones and lacks some. The profile covers roughly 73,000 clones, with about four fifths appearing a single time and 20% to 25% taken by the ten largest. The specimen sequenced was peripheral blood. These receptors were collected from a man in his 70s with acute or convalescent COVID-19.

This clone was seen only once. The rearrangement uses TRBV9 and TRBJ2-1, with a possible D match to TRBD1 (5 bases). Germline assignment: CDR1 SGDLS and CDR2 YYNGEE. This CDR3 region has 16 residues. Trimming pared 4 bases from V and 7 bases from J, leaving 21 bases between. CDR3 protein: CASSYRQNPSVNEQFF. Here the CDR3 DNA reads TGTGCCAGCAGCTACCGACAGAACCCTAGTGTGAATGAGCAGTTCTTC.

The rearrangement uses TRBV28 and TRBJ2-1; TRBD2 aligns across 12 bases. The CDR3 covers 15 residues. The V and J ends lost 6 bases and 8 bases, in that order; junction bases with no gene match: 8. The germline CDR1 and CDR2 sequences are MDHEN and SYDVKM. The CDR3 region has the DNA TGTGCCAGCAGCGAGACTAGCGGGAGATTGGATGAGCAGTTCTTC. Translated: CASSETSGRLDEQFF. Full variable domain (missing parts from reference TRBV28 and TRBJ2-1): DVKVTQSSRYLVKRTGEKVFLECVQDMDHENMFWYRQDPGLGLRLIYFSYDVKMKEKGDIPEGYSVSREKKERFSLILESASTNQTSMYLCASSETSGRLDEQFFGPGTRLTVL.

The V and J genes are TRBV6-5 and TRBJ1-2, with 8 bases matching TRBD1. The CDR3 has 14 residues. Per the germline V gene, CDR1 is MNHEY and CDR2 is SVGAGI. J lost 4 bases, V lost 6 bases, and 7 bases had no gene match. The CDR3 spells CASRSRQGFYGYTF. The CDR3 nucleotides are TGTGCCAGCAGATCCCGACAGGGGTTCTATGGCTACACCTTC.

V usage is TRBV7-2 and J usage is TRBJ2-7; 7 nucleotides agree with TRBD2. The germline CDR1 and CDR2 sequences are SGHTA and FQGNSA. This CDR3 has 15 residues. The trim removed 1 base at V and 1 base at J, leaving 4 bases unmatched. CDR3 protein: CASSLVAGLSYEQYF. For the CDR3, the DNA is TGTGCCAGCAGCTTAGTAGCGGGCCTATCCTACGAGCAGTACTTC.

This clone was observed once. V usage is TRBV7-3 and J usage is TRBJ2-3; 9 positions match TRBD1. The CDR3 sequence is 15 residues long. J lost 5 bases, V lost 1 base, and 4 bases had no gene match. Germline loops: CDR1 SGHTA, CDR2 FQGTGA. CDR3: CASSLMLGQGDTQYF. The CDR3 coding sequence is TGTGCCAGCAGCTTAATGCTGGGACAGGGAGATACGCAGTATTTT. The full variable domain, in which reference TRBV7-3 and TRBJ2-3 provide the parts outside the CDR3, is GAGVSQTPSNKVTEKGKYVELRCDPISGHTALYWYRQSLGQGPEFLIYFQGTGAADDSGLPNDRFFAVRPEGSVSTLKIQRTERGDSAVYLCASSLMLGQGDTQYFGPGTRLTVL.

A note on this clone: The sample carries other DNA sequences with the same CDR3. The chain links TRBV15 to TRBJ2-1, with 13 bases lining up with TRBD2. CDR1 and CDR2 (germline): LNHNV, YYDKDF (reference sequence). J gave up 9 bases and V 1 base, and 6 bases lay outside the gene matches. This CDR3 contains 16 residues. This CDR3 is CATSRAMTSGGIEQFF. The CDR3 nucleotides are TGTGCCACCAGCAGAGCAATGACTAGCGGGGGGATTGAGCAGTTCTTC.

V and J are TRBV5-1 and TRBJ2-3; tentative D call: TRBD2 (6 bases). Trimming pared 2 bases from V and 0 bases from J, leaving 10 bases between. The germline V gene encodes CDR1 SGHRS and CDR2 YFSETQ. The CDR3 loop spans 15 amino acids. The CDR3 sequence: CASSLAAGSTDTQYF. As DNA, the CDR3 is TGCGCCAGCAGCTTAGCGGCGGGGAGCACAGATACGCAGTATTTT.

This clone has only one observation. The chain recombines TRBV28 with TRBJ1-1; maybe TRBD1 (6 bases). This CDR3 is built from 18 residues. Germline lookup yields CDR1 MDHEN and CDR2 SYDVKM. V dropped 10 bases and J dropped 0 bases, with 27 bases sitting between them. CDR3: CATQPNVYWTDLNTEAFF. The CDR3 DNA follows: TGTGCCACCCAACCGAACGTATATTGGACAGACTTGAACACTGAAGCTTTCTTT.

V gene TRBV28 combines with J gene TRBJ2-7; TRBD2 agrees at 14 bases. J was trimmed by 2 bases and V by 4 bases; bases with no gene match: 7. CDR1 MDHEN and CDR2 SYDVKM come from the germline V gene. This CDR3 is 17 amino acids long. CDR3 sequence (DNA): TGTGCCAGCAGTTCCCGGACTAGCGGGAGGTCTCCCTACGAGCAGTACTTC. This codes for CASSSRTSGRSPYEQYF.

The CDR3 protein is CASSLVRDTQYF. As DNA, the CDR3 is TGTGCCAGCAGTCTTGTCAGGGATACGCAGTATTTT. V usage is TRBV6-2 or TRBV6-3 and J usage is TRBJ2-3; D is unresolved. V lost 5 bases and J lost 6, with 9 bases in between. Germline CDR1 is MNHEY and CDR2 is SVGEGT. CDR3 size: 12 residues.

The CDR3 loop is CASSPLPQGGTEAFF. The DNA of the CDR3 is TGTGCCAGCTCACCACTCCCCCAGGGCGGTACTGAAGCTTTCTTT. This sequence joins TRBV18 and TRBJ1-1; D is perhaps TRBD1 (5 bases). Germline CDR1 reads KGHSH; CDR2 reads LQKENI. CDR3 length equals 15 residues. Trimming stripped 1 base from V and 5 bases from J, with 14 bases between. Complete variable domain (other parts from reference TRBV18 and TRBJ1-1): NAGVMQNPRHLVRRRGQEARLRCSPMKGHSHVYWYRQLPEEGLKFMVYLQKENIIDESGMPKERFSAEFPKEGPSILRIQQVVRGDSAAYFCASSPLPQGGTEAFFGQGTRLTVV.

CDR3 in DNA: TGTGCCAGCTCACGGCGGACAGGGGAAGAAGATGGCTACACCTTC. This codes for CASSRRTGEEDGYTF. The J gene is TRBJ1-2, the V gene TRBV18, with 9 nucleotides matching TRBD1. The CDR3 loop spans 15 amino acids. The germline CDR1 and CDR2 sequences are KGHSH and LQKENI. The V gene end was trimmed by 4 bases and the J gene end by 6 bases; junction bases not matched to a gene: 9.

This clone was observed a few times. The genes are TRBV6-1 and TRBJ2-7; 7 bases are a match to TRBD2. Germline CDR1 MNHNS, CDR2 SASEGT. This CDR3 has 13 residues. V lost 3 bases and J lost 6; bases outside the gene matches: 5. This CDR3 reads CASSDVWGGEQYF. The CDR3 DNA follows: TGTGCCAGCAGTGATGTATGGGGGGGCGAGCAGTACTTC.

The CDR3 sequence: CSVGYNYNSPLHF. CDR3 in DNA: TGCAGCGTTGGGTACAACTATAATTCACCCCTCCACTTT. V gene TRBV29-1 combines with J gene TRBJ1-6; D not resolved. The CDR3 has 13 residues. Trimming removed 4 bases from V and 3 bases from J, with 7 bases in between. Germline V gene data show CDR1 as SQVTM and CDR2 as ANQGSEA.

The gene calls are TRBV5-8 and TRBJ1-2, with 7 bases aligning to TRBD1. V was pared by 6 bases and J by 7 bases, with 6 bases of the junction left unmatched. This CDR3 is built from 12 residues. The V gene's germline CDR1 is SGHTS and CDR2 YDEGEE. CDR3 in DNA: TGTGCCAGCAACCAACAGGGGTTTGGCTACACCTTC. Translating gives CASNQQGFGYTF.

V usage is TRBV6-4 and J usage is TRBJ2-2, with 10 bases that match TRBD2. After removal of 4 bases from V and 4 bases from J, the junction contained 3 bases not matched to a gene. The germline CDR1 and CDR2 sequences are MRHNA and SNTAGT. The CDR3 is 15 amino acids. CDR3 DNA sequence: TGTGCCAGCAGTGGGGCTAGCGGGAGCACCGGGGAGCTGTTTTTT. Residues: CASSGASGSTGELFF.

This clone has only a few counts. V usage is TRBV28 and J usage is TRBJ1-6; D is ambiguous. The V and J ends lost 7 bases and 5 bases respectively, with 12 bases between them. The CDR3 is 14 residues long. Germline CDR1 reads MDHEN; CDR2 reads SYDVKM. The CDR3 coding sequence is TGTGCCAGCAACAGTGCAGGAAATAATTCACCCCTCCACTTT. Protein sequence: CASNSAGNNSPLHF.

CDR3 DNA sequence: TGCAGCGTTCCTGGACTAGTATATCCCAATGAGCAGTTCTTC. Residues: CSVPGLVYPNEQFF. The V call is TRBV29-1, the J call TRBJ2-1; 7 bases are shared with TRBD2. Looked up from germline, CDR1 is SQVTM and CDR2 is ANQGSEA. The CDR3 length is 14 residues. V was pared by 5 bases and J by 6 bases, with 10 bases of the junction left unmatched.

This clone appeared a few times. The sample holds other DNA sequences that translate to the same CDR3. V gene TRBV28 combines with J gene TRBJ1-5; no firm D call. Germline V gene lookup returns CDR1 MDHEN and CDR2 SYDVKM. This CDR3 has 12 residues. Trimming stripped 6 bases from V and 6 bases from J, with 9 bases between. This CDR3 reads CASSPSGQPQHF. The CDR3 bases are TGTGCCAGCAGCCCGTCGGGTCAGCCCCAGCATTTT. Full variable domain (remainder filled in from reference TRBV28 and TRBJ1-5): DVKVTQSSRYLVKRTGEKVFLECVQDMDHENMFWYRQDPGLGLRLIYFSYDVKMKEKGDIPEGYSVSREKKERFSLILESASTNQTSMYLCASSPSGQPQHFGDGTRLSIL.

This clone was seen once. The gene calls are TRBV6-5 and TRBJ2-2; D is ambiguous. CDR1 and CDR2 (germline): MNHEY, SVGAGI. The CDR3 has 11 residues. V shed 6 bases and J shed 5 bases, with 4 bases lying between them. The CDR3 is CASSVTGELFF. The CDR3 DNA is TGTGCCAGCAGCGTAACCGGGGAGCTGTTTTTT.

The gene calls are TRBV4-2 and TRBJ2-7; TRBD2 matches 11 bases. Germline assignment: CDR1 LGHNA and CDR2 YNFKEQ. The V segment lost 0 bases and the J segment 5 bases; nucleotides outside the gene matches: 3. CDR3 length equals 15 residues. CDR3 in amino acids: CASSQEKLAGDEQYF. CDR3 bases: TGTGCCAGCAGCCAAGAGAAACTAGCGGGAGACGAGCAGTACTTC.